The rows below give T cell receptor beta chains drawn from one sample of a study of T cell responses to AZD1222 COVID-19 vaccine. TCRdb's copy holds only in-frame clones and misses some; the assay was immunoSEQ multiplex PCR. Of around 100,000 clones listed, 80% to 90% are singletons. Specimen: peripheral blood, collected on day 0 of AZD1222 vaccination. The receptors shown here come from an adult in good health. CDR3s include the opening cysteine and the closing phenylalanine or tryptophan. D genes are given only for firm matches. Clone size is stated in some rows and not others, as once, few, many or a class when expanded.

V: TRBV6-2/TRBV6-3; J: TRBJ2-1; D: TRBD2; size: medium-sized; DNA: TGTGCCAGCAGTTACCACCCCCCGGGAGGGAACAATGAGCAGTTCTTC; CDR3: CASSYHPPGGNNEQFF
V: TRBV4-1; J: TRBJ2-7; D: -; size: -; DNA: TGCGCCAGCAGCCAAGGGACAGTAGTTTTTGAGCAGTACTTC; CDR3: CASSQGTVVFEQYF
V: TRBV27; J: TRBJ2-1; D: -; size: -; DNA: TGTGCCAGCGGCTACAATGAGCAGTTCTTC; CDR3: CASGYNEQFF
V: TRBV7-2; J: TRBJ1-6; D: TRBD1; size: -; DNA: TGTGCCAGCAGTCCGGGACAGCCGGTTTCACCCCTCCACTTT; CDR3: CASSPGQPVSPLHF
V: TRBV19; J: TRBJ2-1; D: TRBD1; size: -; DNA: TGTGCCAGTAGTATGGACAGGGGGGATTACAATGAGCAGTTCTTC; CDR3: CASSMDRGDYNEQFF
V: TRBV7-2; J: TRBJ2-3; D: TRBD2; size: -; DNA: TGTGCCAGCTTTAGCGGGATAATGCCTGGTACGCAGTATTTT; CDR3: CASFSGIMPGTQYF
V: TRBV19; J: TRBJ1-2; D: -; size: -; DNA: TGTGCCAGTAGTCAGCCTTCTAGTTATGGCTACACCTTC; CDR3: CASSQPSSYGYTF
V: TRBV12-5; J: TRBJ2-2; D: TRBD2; size: -; DNA: TGTGCTAGTGGTGCGGGAGTTCTTCGGACCGGGGAGCTGTTTTTT; CDR3: CASGAGVLRTGELFF
V: TRBV7-9; J: TRBJ2-7; D: TRBD1; size: -; DNA: TGTGCCAGCAGCATCGGGACAGGCCTCTACGAGCAGTACTTC; CDR3: CASSIGTGLYEQYF
V: TRBV11-3; J: TRBJ2-2; D: -; size: -; DNA: TGTGCCAGCAGTAAAAGACACCGTTCGAACACCGGGGAGCTGTTTTTT; CDR3: CASSKRHRSNTGELFF
V: TRBV11-2; J: TRBJ1-3; D: TRBD1; size: -; DNA: TGTGCCAGCAGCTCAGGACAGGCTAACTCTGGAAACACCATATATTTT; CDR3: CASSSGQANSGNTIYF
V: TRBV4-2; J: TRBJ1-2; D: -; size: -; DNA: TGTGCCAGCAGCCAAGATCGGGGGATCTATGGCTACACCTTC; CDR3: CASSQDRGIYGYTF
V: TRBV7-3; J: TRBJ2-6; D: -; size: -; DNA: TGTGCCAGCAGCTCCAGCTCTTCTGGGGCCAACGTCCTGACTTTC; CDR3: CASSSSSSGANVLTF
V: TRBV24-1; J: TRBJ1-1; D: -; size: -; DNA: TGTGCCACCAGTGACGGCAGGGGTCGCTTCTTT; CDR3: CATSDGRGRFF
V: TRBV7-9; J: TRBJ2-5; D: -; size: -; DNA: TGTGCCAGCAGCTTATTTGAGGCGGGTCAGGGAGTTTACCAAGAGACCCAGTACTTC; CDR3: CASSLFEAGQGVYQETQYF
V: TRBV6-2/TRBV6-3; J: TRBJ1-2; D: -; size: -; DNA: TGTGCCAGCAGCTTAACGACAGGCTATGGCTACACCTTC; CDR3: CASSLTTGYGYTF
V: TRBV6-5; J: TRBJ2-7; D: -; size: few; DNA: TGTGCCAGCACACCTAGCGCGACCTACGAGCAGTACTTC; CDR3: CASTPSATYEQYF
V: TRBV10-3; J: TRBJ2-2; D: -; size: -; DNA: TGTGCCATGCGGGCCGCGAACACCGGGGAGCTGTTTTTT; CDR3: CAMRAANTGELFF
V: TRBV11-2; J: TRBJ1-1; D: TRBD1; size: -; DNA: TGTGCCAGCAGCTATTATGGGCCCAGGGGGAGGCGGAACACTGAAGCTTTCTTT; CDR3: CASSYYGPRGRRNTEAFF
V: TRBV19; J: TRBJ1-4; D: TRBD1; size: -; DNA: TGTGCCAGTAGTATTTCGGGACAGAGTAATGAAAAACTGTTTTTT; CDR3: CASSISGQSNEKLFF
V: TRBV7-9; J: TRBJ2-1; D: -; size: -; DNA: TGTGCCAGCAGCTTGACCCGGCTCAATGAGCAGTTCTTC; CDR3: CASSLTRLNEQFF
V: TRBV6-5; J: TRBJ1-1; D: -; size: -; DNA: TGTGCCAGCAGAAAAGACGGGATAAACACTGAAGCTTTCTTT; CDR3: CASRKDGINTEAFF
V: TRBV10-3; J: TRBJ2-2; D: TRBD2; size: -; DNA: TGTGCCATCAGGGGGGCTAGCGGGGGCCTCTCGAACACCGGGGAGCTGTTTTTT; CDR3: CAIRGASGGLSNTGELFF
V: TRBV5-6; J: TRBJ1-2; D: TRBD1; size: -; DNA: TGTGCCAGCAGCTGGGGGACAGGGGGCCTTAGCTATGGCTACACCTTC; CDR3: CASSWGTGGLSYGYTF
V: TRBV20-1; J: TRBJ2-1; D: -; size: -; DNA: TGCAGTGCCAGTTTAGCTATGAGCTCCTACAATGAGCAGTTCTTC; CDR3: CSASLAMSSYNEQFF
V: TRBV2; J: TRBJ2-7; D: -; size: -; DNA: TGTGCCAGCACCGGACAGTCCTACGAGCAGTACTTC; CDR3: CASTGQSYEQYF
V: TRBV27; J: TRBJ2-3; D: TRBD2; size: -; DNA: TGTGCCAGCAGTTCCTGGGGCGGGGGGTCCACAGATACGCAGTATTTT; CDR3: CASSSWGGGSTDTQYF
V: TRBV10-3; J: TRBJ2-7; D: TRBD2; size: -; DNA: TGTGCCATCAGTGAGCCTGCTAGCGGGACTTACGAGCAGTACTTC; CDR3: CAISEPASGTYEQYF